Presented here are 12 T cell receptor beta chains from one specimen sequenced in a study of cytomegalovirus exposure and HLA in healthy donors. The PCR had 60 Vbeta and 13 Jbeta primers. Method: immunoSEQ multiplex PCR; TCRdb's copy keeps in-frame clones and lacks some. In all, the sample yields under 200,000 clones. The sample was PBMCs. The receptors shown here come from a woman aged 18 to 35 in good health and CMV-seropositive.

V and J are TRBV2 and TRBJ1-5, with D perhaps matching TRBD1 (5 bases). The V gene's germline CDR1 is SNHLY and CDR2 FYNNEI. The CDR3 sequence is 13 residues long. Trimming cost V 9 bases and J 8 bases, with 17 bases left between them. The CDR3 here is CARGEGAIKPQHF. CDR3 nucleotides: TGTGCCAGAGGGGAGGGTGCAATCAAGCCCCAGCATTTT.

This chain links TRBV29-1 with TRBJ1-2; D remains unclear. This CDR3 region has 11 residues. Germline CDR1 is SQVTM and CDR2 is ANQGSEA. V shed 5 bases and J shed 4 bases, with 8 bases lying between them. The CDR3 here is CSVRQSYGYTF. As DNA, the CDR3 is TGCAGCGTTAGACAAAGCTATGGCTACACCTTC.

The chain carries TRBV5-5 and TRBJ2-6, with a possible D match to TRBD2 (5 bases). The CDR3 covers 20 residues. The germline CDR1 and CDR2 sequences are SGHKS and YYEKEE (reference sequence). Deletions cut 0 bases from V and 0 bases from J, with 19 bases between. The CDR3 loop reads CASSLEGEAQSHSGANVLTF. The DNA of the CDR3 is TGTGCCAGCAGCTTGGAGGGAGAAGCCCAATCCCACTCTGGGGCCAACGTCCTGACTTTC. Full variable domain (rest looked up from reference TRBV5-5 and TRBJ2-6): DAGVTQSPTHLIKTRGQQVTLRCSPISGHKSVSWYQQVLGQGPQFIFQYYEKEERGRGNFPDRFSARQFPNYSSELNVNALLLGDSALYLCASSLEGEAQSHSGANVLTFGAGSRLTVL.

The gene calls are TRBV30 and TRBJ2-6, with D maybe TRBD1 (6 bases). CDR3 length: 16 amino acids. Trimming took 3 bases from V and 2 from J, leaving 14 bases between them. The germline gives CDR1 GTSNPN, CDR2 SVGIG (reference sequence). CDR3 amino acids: CAWSGFRGTGANVLTF. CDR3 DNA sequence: TGTGCCTGGAGCGGCTTCAGGGGTACTGGGGCCAACGTCCTGACTTTC.

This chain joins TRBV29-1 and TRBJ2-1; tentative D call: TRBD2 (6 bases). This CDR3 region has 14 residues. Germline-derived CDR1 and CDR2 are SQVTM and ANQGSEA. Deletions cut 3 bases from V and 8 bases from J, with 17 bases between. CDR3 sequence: CSVDEGGNKDEQFF. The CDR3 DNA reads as TGCAGCGTTGATGAGGGCGGGAATAAGGATGAGCAGTTCTTC.

CDR3 amino acids: CASSPGTWNTGELFF. In nucleotides, the CDR3 is TGTGCCAGCAGTCCCGGGACATGGAACACCGGGGAGCTGTTTTTT. The chain combines TRBV4-2 with TRBJ2-2; a possible D gene is TRBD1 (6 bases). CDR3 length: 15 residues. The V gene's germline CDR1 is LGHNA and CDR2 YNFKEQ. The ends were cut back, 6 bases at V and 1 base at J, with 12 bases in the middle.

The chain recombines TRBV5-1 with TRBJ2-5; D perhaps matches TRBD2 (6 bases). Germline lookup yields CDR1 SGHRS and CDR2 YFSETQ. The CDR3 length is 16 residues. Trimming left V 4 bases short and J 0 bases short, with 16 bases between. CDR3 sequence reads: CASSVGLDFYQETQYF. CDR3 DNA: TGCGCCAGCAGCGTGGGACTCGACTTTTACCAAGAGACCCAGTACTTC.

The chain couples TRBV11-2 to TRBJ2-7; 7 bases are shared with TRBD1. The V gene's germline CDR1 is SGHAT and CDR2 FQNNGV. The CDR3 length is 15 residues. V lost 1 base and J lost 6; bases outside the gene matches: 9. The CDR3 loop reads CASSLGIGRGIEQYF. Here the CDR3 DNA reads TGTGCCAGCAGCTTAGGAATCGGCAGGGGGATCGAGCAGTACTTC.

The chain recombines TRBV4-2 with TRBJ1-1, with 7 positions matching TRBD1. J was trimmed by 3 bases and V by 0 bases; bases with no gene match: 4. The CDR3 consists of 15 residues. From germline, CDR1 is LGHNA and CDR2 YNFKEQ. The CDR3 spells CASSQDAGGDTEAFF. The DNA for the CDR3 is TGTGCCAGCAGCCAAGATGCAGGGGGTGACACTGAAGCTTTCTTT.

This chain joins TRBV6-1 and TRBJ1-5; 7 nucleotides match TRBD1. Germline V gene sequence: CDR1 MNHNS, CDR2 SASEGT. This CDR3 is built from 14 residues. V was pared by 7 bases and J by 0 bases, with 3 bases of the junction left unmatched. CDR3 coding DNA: TGTGCCAGCATCCGGGACAGTAGCAATCAGCCCCAGCATTTT. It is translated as CASIRDSSNQPQHF.

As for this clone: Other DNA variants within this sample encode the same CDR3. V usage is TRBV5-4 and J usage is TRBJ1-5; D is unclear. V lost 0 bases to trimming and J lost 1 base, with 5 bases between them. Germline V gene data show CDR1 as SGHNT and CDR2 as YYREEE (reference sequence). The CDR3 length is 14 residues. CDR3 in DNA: TGTGCCAGCAGCTTGGCCGGGAGCAATCAGCCCCAGCATTTT. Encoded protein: CASSLAGSNQPQHF. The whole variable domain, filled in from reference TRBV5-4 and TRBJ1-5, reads ETGVTQSPTHLIKTRGQQVTLRCSSQSGHNTVSWYQQALGQGPQFIFQYYREEENGRGNFPPRFSGLQFPNYSSELNVNALELDDSALYLCASSLAGSNQPQHFGDGTRLSIL.

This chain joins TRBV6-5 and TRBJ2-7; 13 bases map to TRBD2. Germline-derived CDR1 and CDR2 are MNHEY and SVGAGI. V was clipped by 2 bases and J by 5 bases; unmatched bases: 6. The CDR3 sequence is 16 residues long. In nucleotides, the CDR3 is TGTGCCAGCAGTTACCTTGGACTAGCGGGAGTCCACGAGCAGTACTTC. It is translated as CASSYLGLAGVHEQYF.